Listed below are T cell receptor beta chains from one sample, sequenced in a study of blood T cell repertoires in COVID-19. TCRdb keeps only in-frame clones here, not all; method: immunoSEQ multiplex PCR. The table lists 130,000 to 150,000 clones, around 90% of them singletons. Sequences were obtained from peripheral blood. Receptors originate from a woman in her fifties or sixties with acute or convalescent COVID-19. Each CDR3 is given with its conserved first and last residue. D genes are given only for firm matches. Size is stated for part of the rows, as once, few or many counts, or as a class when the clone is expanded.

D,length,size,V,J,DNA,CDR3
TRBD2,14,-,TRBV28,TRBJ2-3,TGTGCCAGCAGTTATAGCGGGGTGGATGGTACGCAGTATTTT,CASSYSGVDGTQYF
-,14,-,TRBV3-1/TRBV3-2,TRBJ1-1,TGTGCCAGCAGCCACGGTTTGATGAACACTGAAGCTTTCTTT,CASSHGLMNTEAFF
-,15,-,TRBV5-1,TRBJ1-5,TGCGCCAGCAGCCCCACAGGAGGGAGCAATCAGCCCCAGCATTTT,CASSPTGGSNQPQHF
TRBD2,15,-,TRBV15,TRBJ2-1,TGTGCCACCAGCAGAGAATTAGGCGGGAGCAATGAGCAGTTCTTC,CATSRELGGSNEQFF
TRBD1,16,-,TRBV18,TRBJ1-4,TGTGCCAGCTCGCCTGGCGACAGGGCCGGAGGTGAAAAACTGTTTTTT,CASSPGDRAGGEKLFF
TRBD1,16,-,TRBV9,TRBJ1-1,TGTGCCAGCAGCGCCTTGGGGACAGGGGGCTACACTGAAGCTTTCTTT,CASSALGTGGYTEAFF
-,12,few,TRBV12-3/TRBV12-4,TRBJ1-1,TGTGCCAGCAGTTTAAGGGGCACTGAAGCTTTCTTT,CASSLRGTEAFF
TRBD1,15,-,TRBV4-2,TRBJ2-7,TGTGCCAGCAGCCAAGAGGGACAGGGGGAGGGCGAGCAGTACTTC,CASSQEGQGEGEQYF
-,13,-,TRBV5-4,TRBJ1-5,TGTGCCAGCAGCTTGGACGGTAATCAGCCCCAGCATTTT,CASSLDGNQPQHF
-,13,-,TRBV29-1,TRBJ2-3,TGCAGCGTTGAAACCCCAGGGGCAGATACGCAGTATTTT,CSVETPGADTQYF
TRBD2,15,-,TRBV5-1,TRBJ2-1,TGCGCCAGCAGCCCGGGGGCTAGCGGGAGGTATGAGCAGTTCTTC,CASSPGASGRYEQFF
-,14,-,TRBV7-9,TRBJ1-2,TGTGCCAGCAGCTTAGAAACACCCGCCCTCGGCTACACCTTC,CASSLETPALGYTF
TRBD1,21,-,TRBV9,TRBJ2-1,TGTGCCAGCAGCGTCCAAACCCGGGACAGGGGGCTTATAACCAATTACAATGAGCAGTTCTTC,CASSVQTRDRGLITNYNEQFF
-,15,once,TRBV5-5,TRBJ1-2,TGTGCCAGCAGCTTACAGGGAGTATCTAACTATGGCTACACCTTC,CASSLQGVSNYGYTF
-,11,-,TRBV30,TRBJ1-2,TGTGCCTGGAGTGCAAGAGGTGGCTACACCTTC,CAWSARGGYTF
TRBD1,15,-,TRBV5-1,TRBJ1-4,TGCGCCAGCAGCTTGTTCGGACAGGGTAATGAAAAACTGTTTTTT,CASSLFGQGNEKLFF
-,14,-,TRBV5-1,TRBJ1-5,TGCGCCAGCAGCTTGGCGGGGGGCAATCAGCCCCAGCATTTT,CASSLAGGNQPQHF
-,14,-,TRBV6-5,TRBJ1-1,TGTGCCAGCAGGCCCCGGGGGGGTAACACTGAAGCTTTCTTT,CASRPRGGNTEAFF
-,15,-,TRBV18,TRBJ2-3,TGTGCCAGCTCACCTGACTACCTGAGCACAGATACGCAGTATTTT,CASSPDYLSTDTQYF
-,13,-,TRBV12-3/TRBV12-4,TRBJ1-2,TGTGCCAGCAGCCCCCGGGGGGGGGATGGCTACACCTTC,CASSPRGGDGYTF
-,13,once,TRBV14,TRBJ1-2,TGTGCCAGCAGCCAAGTAGCCAGCTATGGCTACACCTTC,CASSQVASYGYTF
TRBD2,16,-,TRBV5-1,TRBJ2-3,TGCGCCAGCAGCCCGGGACTAGCGGGTCCCACAGATACGCAGTATTTT,CASSPGLAGPTDTQYF
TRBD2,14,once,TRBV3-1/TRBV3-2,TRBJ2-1,TGTGCCAGCAGCCAAGGACTAGCGGTGGATGAGCAGTTCTTC,CASSQGLAVDEQFF
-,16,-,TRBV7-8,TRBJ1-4,TGTGCCAGCAGCTTAGTGGGCGGGGGTTGGGATGAAAAACTGTTTTTT,CASSLVGGGWDEKLFF
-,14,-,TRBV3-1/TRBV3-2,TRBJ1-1,TGTGCCAGCAGCCAATCGGGTGTGAGGACTGAAGCTTTCTTT,CASSQSGVRTEAFF
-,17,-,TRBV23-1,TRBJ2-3,TGCGCCAGCAGTCAATTCGGCGTTGGGGGACACACAGATACGCAGTATTTT,CASSQFGVGGHTDTQYF
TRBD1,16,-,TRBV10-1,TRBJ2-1,TGCGCCAGCAGTTCCGGGACAGGGATCTCCTACAATGAGCAGTTCTTC,CASSSGTGISYNEQFF
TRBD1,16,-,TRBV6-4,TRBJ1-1,TGTGCCAGCAGAACCTCAATCGGGACAGGGTCGACTGAAGCTTTCTTT,CASRTSIGTGSTEAFF
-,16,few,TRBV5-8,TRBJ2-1,TGTGCCAGCAGCTTGGGCCGGACCGTCTGGGGCAGTGAGCAGTTCTTC,CASSLGRTVWGSEQFF
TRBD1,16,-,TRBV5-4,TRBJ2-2,TGTGCCAGCAGCCGGGGACAGGGGGCCGCGCCCGGGGAGCTGTTTTTT,CASSRGQGAAPGELFF
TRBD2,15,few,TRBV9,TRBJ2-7,TGTGCCAGCAGCCCCCTAAGCGGGGGTCCCTACGAGCAGTACTTC,CASSPLSGGPYEQYF
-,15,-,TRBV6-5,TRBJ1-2,TGTGCCACATCGATTACCTTTAGAGGGAACTATGGCTACACCTTC,CATSITFRGNYGYTF
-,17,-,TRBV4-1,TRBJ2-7,TGCGCCAGCAGCCAAGACTCAGAGACAGGAGAAGCGTACGAGCAGTACTTC,CASSQDSETGEAYEQYF
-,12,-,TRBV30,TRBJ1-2,TGTGCCTGGAGTGGAGGTGCAGATGGCTACACCTTC,CAWSGGADGYTF
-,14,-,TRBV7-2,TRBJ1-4,TGTGCCAGCAGCTCCTTTGCAACTAATGAAAAACTGTTTTTT,CASSSFATNEKLFF
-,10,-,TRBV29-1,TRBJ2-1,TGCAGCGTGATTCAGGGCCCCCAGTTCTTC,CSVIQGPQFF
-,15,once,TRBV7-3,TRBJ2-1,TGTGCCAGCAGCTTAACCCCCTCACTGTCCGATGAGCAGTTCTTC,CASSLTPSLSDEQFF
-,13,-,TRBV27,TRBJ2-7,TGTGCCAGCAGTTTATCCCCGGCCCTCGGGGAGTACTTC,CASSLSPALGEYF
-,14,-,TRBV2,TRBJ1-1,TGTGCCAGCAGTGGGTTCGGGGGGAACACTGAAGCTTTCTTT,CASSGFGGNTEAFF
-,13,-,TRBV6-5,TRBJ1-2,TGTGCCAGCAGCGGACACATTAACTATGGCTACACCTTC,CASSGHINYGYTF
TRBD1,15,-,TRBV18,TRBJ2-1,TGTGCCAGCTCACCAGACAGGGTGACATACAATGAGCAGTTCTTC,CASSPDRVTYNEQFF
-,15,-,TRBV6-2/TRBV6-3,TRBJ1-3,TGTGCCAGCAGTTACTCCCAGATCTCTGGAAACACCATATATTTT,CASSYSQISGNTIYF
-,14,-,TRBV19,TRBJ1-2,TGTGCCAGTATGGTCCAGGGTCCGAACTATGGCTACACCTTC,CASMVQGPNYGYTF
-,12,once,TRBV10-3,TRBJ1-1,TGTGCCATCAGTGATGGACAGCAGGAAGCTTTCTTT,CAISDGQQEAFF
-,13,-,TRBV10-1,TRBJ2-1,TGCGCCAGCAGCTCCCGCTCCTACAATGAGCAGTTCTTC,CASSSRSYNEQFF
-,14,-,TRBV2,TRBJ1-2,TGTGCCAGCACCCGGACAGTTTCTAACTATGGCTACACCTTC,CASTRTVSNYGYTF
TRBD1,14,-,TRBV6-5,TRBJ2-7,TGTGCCAGCTTACGGGACAGGGTATTTTGGGAGCAGTACTTC,CASLRDRVFWEQYF
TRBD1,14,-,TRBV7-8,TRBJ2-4,TGTGCCAGCAGCATGAGGACAGGGGGCAACATTCAGTACTTC,CASSMRTGGNIQYF
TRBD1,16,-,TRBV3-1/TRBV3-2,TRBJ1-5,TGTGCCAGCAGCCAAAATCACAGGGGGGAAAGTCAGCCCCAGCATTTT,CASSQNHRGESQPQHF
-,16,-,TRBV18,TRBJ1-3,TGTGCCAGCTCACCATCGGAAGTTAGCGGTGGAAACACCATATATTTT,CASSPSEVSGGNTIYF
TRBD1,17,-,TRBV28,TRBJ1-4,TGTGCCAGTTCGTCCGGGACAGGGAGGGGTTCTAATGAAAAACTGTTTTTT,CASSSGTGRGSNEKLFF
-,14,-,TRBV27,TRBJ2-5,TGTGCCAGCAGTTTGTACTCGACAGTAGAGACCCAGTACTTC,CASSLYSTVETQYF
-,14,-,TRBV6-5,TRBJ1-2,TGTGCCAGCAGTCCCCAGGGAGGCGCCTCTGGCTACACCTTC,CASSPQGGASGYTF